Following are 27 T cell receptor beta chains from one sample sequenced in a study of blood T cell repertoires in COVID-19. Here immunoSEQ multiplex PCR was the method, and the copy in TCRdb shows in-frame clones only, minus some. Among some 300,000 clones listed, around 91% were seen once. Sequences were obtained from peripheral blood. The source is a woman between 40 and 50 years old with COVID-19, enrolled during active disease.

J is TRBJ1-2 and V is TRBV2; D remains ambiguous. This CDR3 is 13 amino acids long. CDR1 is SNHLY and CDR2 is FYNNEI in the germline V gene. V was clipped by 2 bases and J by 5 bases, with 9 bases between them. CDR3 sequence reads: CASSEQRDYGYTF. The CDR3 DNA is TGTGCCAGCAGTGAACAACGGGATTATGGCTACACCTTC. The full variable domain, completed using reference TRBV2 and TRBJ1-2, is EPEVTQTPSHQVTQMGQEVILRCVPISNHLYFYWYRQILGQKVEFLVSFYNNEISEKSEIFDDQFSVERPDGSNFTLKIRSTKLEDSAMYFCASSEQRDYGYTFGSGTRLTVV.

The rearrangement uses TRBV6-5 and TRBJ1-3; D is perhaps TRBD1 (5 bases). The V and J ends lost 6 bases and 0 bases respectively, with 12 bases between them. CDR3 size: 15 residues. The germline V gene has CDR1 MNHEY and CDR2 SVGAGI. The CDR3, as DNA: TGTGCCAGCAGGGCTGGGGCAGTCTCTGGAAACACCATATATTTT. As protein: CASRAGAVSGNTIYF.

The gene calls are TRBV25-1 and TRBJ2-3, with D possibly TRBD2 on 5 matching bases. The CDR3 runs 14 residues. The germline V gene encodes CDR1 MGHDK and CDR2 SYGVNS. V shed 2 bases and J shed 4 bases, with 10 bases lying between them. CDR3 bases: TGTGCCAGCAGTGAAGTGAGGGCAGCAGATACGCAGTATTTT. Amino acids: CASSEVRAADTQYF. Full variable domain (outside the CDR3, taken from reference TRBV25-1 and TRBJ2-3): EADIYQTPRYLVIGTGKKITLECSQTMGHDKMYWYQQDPGMELHLIHYSYGVNSTEKGDLSSESTVSRIRTEHFPLTLESARPSHTSQYLCASSEVRAADTQYFGPGTRLTVL.

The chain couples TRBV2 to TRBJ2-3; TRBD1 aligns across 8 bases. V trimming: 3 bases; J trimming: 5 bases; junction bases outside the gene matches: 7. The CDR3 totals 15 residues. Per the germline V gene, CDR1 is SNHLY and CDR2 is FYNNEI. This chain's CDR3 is CASSEDGQGGDTQYF. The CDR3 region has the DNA TGTGCCAGCAGTGAGGACGGACAGGGAGGAGATACGCAGTATTTT.

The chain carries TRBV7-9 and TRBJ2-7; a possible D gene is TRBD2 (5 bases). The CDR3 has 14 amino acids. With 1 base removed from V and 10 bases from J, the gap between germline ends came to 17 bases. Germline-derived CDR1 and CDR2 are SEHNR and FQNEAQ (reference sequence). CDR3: CASSLVAATREQYF. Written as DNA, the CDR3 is TGTGCCAGCAGCTTAGTGGCCGCGACACGGGAACAGTACTTC.

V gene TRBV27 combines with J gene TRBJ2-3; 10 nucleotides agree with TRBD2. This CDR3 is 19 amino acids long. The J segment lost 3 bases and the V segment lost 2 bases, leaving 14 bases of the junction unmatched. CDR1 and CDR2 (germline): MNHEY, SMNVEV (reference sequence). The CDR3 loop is CASSLVKLAGRAGTDTQYF. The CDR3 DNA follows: TGTGCCAGCAGTTTAGTAAAACTAGCGGGGCGGGCCGGGACAGATACGCAGTATTTT.

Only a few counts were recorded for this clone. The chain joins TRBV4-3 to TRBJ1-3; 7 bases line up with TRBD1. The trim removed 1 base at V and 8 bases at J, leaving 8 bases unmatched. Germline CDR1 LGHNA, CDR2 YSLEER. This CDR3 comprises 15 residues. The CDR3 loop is CASSQGDREEYTIYF. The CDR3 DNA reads TGCGCCAGCAGCCAAGGCGACAGGGAAGAGTACACCATATATTTT.

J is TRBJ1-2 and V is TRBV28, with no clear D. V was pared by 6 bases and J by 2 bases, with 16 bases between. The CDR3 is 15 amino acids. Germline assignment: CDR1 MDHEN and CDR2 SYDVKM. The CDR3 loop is CASRSGGRSNYGYTF. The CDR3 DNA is TGTGCCAGCAGGAGCGGTGGGAGGTCGAACTATGGCTACACCTTC.

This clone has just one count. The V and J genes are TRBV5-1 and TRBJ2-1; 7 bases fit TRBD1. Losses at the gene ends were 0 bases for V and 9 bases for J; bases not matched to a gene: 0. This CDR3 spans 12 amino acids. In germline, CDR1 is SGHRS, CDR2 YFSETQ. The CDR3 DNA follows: TGCGCCAGCAGCTTGGCAGGGGGTGAGCAGTTCTTC. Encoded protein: CASSLAGGEQFF.

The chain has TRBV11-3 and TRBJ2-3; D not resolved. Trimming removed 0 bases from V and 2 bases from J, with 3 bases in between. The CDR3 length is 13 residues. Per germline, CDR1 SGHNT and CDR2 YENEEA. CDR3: CASSLDFTDTQYF. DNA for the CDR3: TGTGCCAGCAGCTTAGACTTCACAGATACGCAGTATTTT.

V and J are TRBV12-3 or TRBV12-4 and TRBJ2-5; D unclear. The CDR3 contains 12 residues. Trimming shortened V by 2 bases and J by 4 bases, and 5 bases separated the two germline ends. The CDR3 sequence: CASSLLGETQYF. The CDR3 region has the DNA TGTGCCAGCAGTTTACTCGGAGAGACCCAGTACTTC.

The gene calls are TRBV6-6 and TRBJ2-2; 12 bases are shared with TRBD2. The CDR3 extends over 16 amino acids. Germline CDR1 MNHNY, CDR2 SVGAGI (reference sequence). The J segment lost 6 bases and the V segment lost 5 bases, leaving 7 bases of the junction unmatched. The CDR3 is CASSRRLAGAPGELFF. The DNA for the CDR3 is TGTGCCAGCAGTAGACGACTAGCGGGAGCCCCCGGGGAGCTGTTTTTT.

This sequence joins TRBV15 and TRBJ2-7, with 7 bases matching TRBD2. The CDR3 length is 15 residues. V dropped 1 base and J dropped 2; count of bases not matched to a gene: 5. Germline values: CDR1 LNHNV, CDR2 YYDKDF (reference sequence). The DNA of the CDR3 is TGTGCCACCAGCAGAGTTGCTAGCGGCACCTACGAGCAGTACTTC. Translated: CATSRVASGTYEQYF.

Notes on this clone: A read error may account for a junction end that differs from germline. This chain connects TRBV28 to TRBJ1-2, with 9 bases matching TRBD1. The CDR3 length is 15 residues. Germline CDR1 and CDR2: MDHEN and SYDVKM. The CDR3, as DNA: TGTGCCAGCAGTTTACATAATCCGGGACAGGGATTTCCTTACTTC. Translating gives CASSLHNPGQGFPYF.

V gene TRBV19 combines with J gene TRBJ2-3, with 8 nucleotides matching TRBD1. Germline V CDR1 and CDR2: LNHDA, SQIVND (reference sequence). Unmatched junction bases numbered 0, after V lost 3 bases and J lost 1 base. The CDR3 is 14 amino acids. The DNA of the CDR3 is TGTGCCAGTAGTATGACAGGGGGCACAGATACGCAGTATTTT. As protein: CASSMTGGTDTQYF.

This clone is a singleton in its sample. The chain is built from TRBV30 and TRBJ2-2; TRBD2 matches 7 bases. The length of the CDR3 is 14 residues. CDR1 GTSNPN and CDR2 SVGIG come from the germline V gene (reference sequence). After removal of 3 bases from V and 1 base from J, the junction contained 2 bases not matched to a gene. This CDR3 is CAWSRGGNTGELFF. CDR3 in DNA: TGTGCCTGGAGCCGCGGGGGGAACACCGGGGAGCTGTTTTTT.

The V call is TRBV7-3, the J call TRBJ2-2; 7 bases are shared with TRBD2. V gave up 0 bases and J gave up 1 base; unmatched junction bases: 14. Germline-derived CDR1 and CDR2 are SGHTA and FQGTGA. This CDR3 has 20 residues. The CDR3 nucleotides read TGTGCCAGCAGCTTAACGTTTACTAGCGCAACCCGACTGAACACCGGGGAGCTGTTTTTT. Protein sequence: CASSLTFTSATRLNTGELFF. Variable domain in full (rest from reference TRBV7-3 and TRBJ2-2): GAGVSQTPSNKVTEKGKYVELRCDPISGHTALYWYRQSLGQGPEFLIYFQGTGAADDSGLPNDRFFAVRPEGSVSTLKIQRTERGDSAVYLCASSLTFTSATRLNTGELFFGEGSRLTVL.

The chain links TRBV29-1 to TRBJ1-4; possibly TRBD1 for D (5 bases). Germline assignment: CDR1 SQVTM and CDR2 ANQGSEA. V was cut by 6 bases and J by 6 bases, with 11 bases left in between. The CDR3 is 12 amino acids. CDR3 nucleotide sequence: TGCAGCGTCCGGACGGGGGATGAAAAACTGTTTTTT. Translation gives CSVRTGDEKLFF.

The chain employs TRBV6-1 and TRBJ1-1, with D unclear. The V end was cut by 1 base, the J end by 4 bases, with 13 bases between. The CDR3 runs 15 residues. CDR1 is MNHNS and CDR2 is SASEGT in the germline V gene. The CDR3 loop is CASSEGAVGVTEAFF. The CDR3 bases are TGTGCCAGCAGTGAAGGGGCGGTCGGGGTCACTGAAGCTTTCTTT.

This chain's CDR3 is CASSLGLGKQETQYF. CDR3 DNA: TGTGCCAGCAGCTTGGGACTAGGCAAACAAGAGACCCAGTACTTC. This sequence joins TRBV5-8 and TRBJ2-5, with a weak D call TRBD2 (6 bases). The CDR3 is 15 residues long. Germline assignment: CDR1 SGHTS and CDR2 YDEGEE. V was trimmed by 0 bases and J by 2 bases, leaving 11 bases between them.

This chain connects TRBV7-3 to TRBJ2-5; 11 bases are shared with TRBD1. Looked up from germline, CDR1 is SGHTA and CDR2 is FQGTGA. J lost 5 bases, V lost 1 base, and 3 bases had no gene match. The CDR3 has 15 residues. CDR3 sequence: CASSLSGQGAETQYF. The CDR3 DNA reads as TGTGCCAGCAGCTTAAGTGGACAGGGGGCGGAGACCCAGTACTTC.

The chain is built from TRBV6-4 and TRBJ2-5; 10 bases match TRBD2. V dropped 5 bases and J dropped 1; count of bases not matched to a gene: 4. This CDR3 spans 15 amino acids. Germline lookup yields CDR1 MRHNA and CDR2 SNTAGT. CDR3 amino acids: CASSLLAGSQETQYF. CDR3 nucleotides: TGTGCCAGCAGTCTACTAGCGGGGTCCCAAGAGACCCAGTACTTC.

In DNA form, the CDR3 reads TGCGCCAGCAGTTTCACTAGCCGTCCCACCGGGGAGCTGTTTTTT. Encoded protein: CASSFTSRPTGELFF. This rearrangement joins TRBV5-1 to TRBJ2-2; possible D gene TRBD2, 6 bases. Trimming shortened V by 5 bases and J by 4 bases, and 15 bases separated the two germline ends. CDR3 length: 15 amino acids. CDR1 SGHRS and CDR2 YFSETQ come from the germline V gene.

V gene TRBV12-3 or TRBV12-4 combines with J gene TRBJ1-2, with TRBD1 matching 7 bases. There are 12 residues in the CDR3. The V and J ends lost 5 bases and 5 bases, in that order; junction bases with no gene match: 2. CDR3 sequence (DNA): TGTGCCAGCAGTCCAGGGGGTTATGGCTACACCTTC. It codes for CASSPGGYGYTF.

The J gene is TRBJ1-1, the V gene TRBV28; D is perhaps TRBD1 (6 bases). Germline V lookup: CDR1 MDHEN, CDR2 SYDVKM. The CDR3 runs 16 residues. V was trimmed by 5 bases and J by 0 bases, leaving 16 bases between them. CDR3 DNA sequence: TGTGCCAGCAGTGTCGTGCGCGGGGGCATGAACACTGAAGCTTTCTTT. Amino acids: CASSVVRGGMNTEAFF.

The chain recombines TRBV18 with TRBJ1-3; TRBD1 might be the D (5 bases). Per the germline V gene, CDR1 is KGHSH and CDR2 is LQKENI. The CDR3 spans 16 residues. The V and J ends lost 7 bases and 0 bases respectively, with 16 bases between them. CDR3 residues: CASLRSTGTSGNTIYF. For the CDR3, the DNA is TGTGCCAGCTTGCGTTCAACAGGAACCTCTGGAAACACCATATATTTT.

CDR3 coding DNA: TGTGCCAGCCAAAAGGTATCCGGGACCTACGAGCAGTACTTC. Its translation is CASQKVSGTYEQYF. The rearrangement joins TRBV11-2 to TRBJ2-7; D perhaps matches TRBD2 (5 bases). With 8 bases removed from V and 2 bases from J, the gap between germline ends came to 16 bases. CDR3 length: 14 residues. Germline CDR1 and CDR2: SGHAT and FQNNGV. Filled out from reference TRBV11-2 and TRBJ2-7, the complete variable domain reads EAGVAQSPRYKIIEKRQSVAFWCNPISGHATLYWYQQILGQGPKLLIQFQNNGVVDDSQLPKDRFSAERLKGVDSTLKIQPAKLEDSAVYLCASQKVSGTYEQYFGPGTRLTVT.